Included here is one T cell receptor (beta chain) sequence, with context. Its antigen is as yet unknown. The data were obtained in a study of CD4 T cells in relation to SARS-CoV-2 and coronaviruses. Study as a whole: ViraFEST: approximately 10-day antigen culture of PBMCs, then TCR beta CDR3 sequencing.

Only in-frame clones appear in the TCRdb table, and some are missing; sequencing was by immunoSEQ multiplex PCR. The sample records some 21,000 clones, around 75% being singletons. Unexposed donor CD4+ T cells date from 2011-2018, before the COVID-19 pandemic. CD4+ T cells were isolated from the cells after around eleven days of culture. Testing used SARS-CoV-2 S/N and four cold-coronavirus spikes on unexposed-donor CD4+ T cells, cells permitting. Germline assignment: CDR1 SGHKS and CDR2 YYEKEE (reference sequence). V lost 1 base, J lost 2 bases, and 6 bases stayed unmatched. The CDR3 is 16 residues long.

The TCR originated in a human donor in good health. V is TRBV5-5 and J is TRBJ2-5, with 9 nucleotides matching TRBD1. Sequencing was done on a sample of CD4+ T cells from PBMCs, cultured in vitro. The CDR3 DNA reads as TGTGCCAGCAGCTTGCAACAGGGGGCCGGGCAAGAGACCCAGTACTTC. Translated, it gives CASSLQQGAGQETQYF.